A single sample is the source of the 7 T cell receptor beta chains below, sequenced in a study of blood T cells in healthy people across ages. Then a second PCR, running about 7 to 11 cycles, was carried out with a sample-barcoded 5' primer and a J-beta primer mix. One entry per CDR3 protein, called by TCRdb with MiXCR from the 5' RACE reads. Of around 820,000 distinct CDR3 sequences listed, 25% are singletons. These same data were also listed under a study on T cells of mothers and their children.

Sample: blood. Receptors were obtained from a boy aged 5 to 17 in good health.

The sample holds a few counts of this clonotype. This chain joins TRBV3-1 and TRBJ1-2; D is unclear. The CDR3 extends over 11 amino acids. The V gene lost 5 bases and the J gene lost 13 bases, with 14 bases spanning the gap. Germline V lookup: CDR1 LGHDT, CDR2 YNNKEL (reference sequence). CDR3 residues: CASSEQNLPTF. The DNA of the CDR3 is TGTGCCAGCAGCGAACAGAACCTTCCCACCTTC.

This rearrangement joins TRBV7-6 to TRBJ2-3, with D perhaps matching TRBD1 (6 bases). Deletions cut 5 bases from V and 4 bases from J, with 16 bases between. Per the germline V gene, CDR1 is SGHVS and CDR2 is FNYEAQ. This CDR3 has 15 residues. CDR3 bases: TGTGCCAGCAGCCCCCGAGGGGGTGCGGCAGATACGCAGTATTTT. Translating it yields CASSPRGGAADTQYF.

This clonotype was detected only a few times. The chain is built from TRBV19 and TRBJ2-5; possible D gene TRBD2, 7 bases. The J call may not be correct, given that the DNA end is closer to TRBJ2-1. Germline V gives CDR1 LNHDA, CDR2 SQIVND (reference sequence). CDR3 length equals 17 residues. The DNA of the CDR3 is TGTGCCAGTAGTATCTCCTCGGGGGGCCCCCTGGGCAATGAGCAGTTCTTC. Encoded protein: CASSISSGGPLGNEQFF.

This clonotype has a handful of counts. The chain links TRBV29-1 to TRBJ2-7; TRBD1 matches at 7 bases. CDR1 is SQVTM and CDR2 is ANQGSEA in the germline V gene. The V gene end was trimmed by 5 bases and the J gene end by 0 bases; junction bases not matched to a gene: 4. The CDR3 length is 13 residues. The CDR3 DNA is TGCAGCGTTACACAGGGGTCCTCCTACGAGCAGTACTTC. Translating it yields CSVTQGSSYEQYF.

This clonotype was observed a handful of times. The rearrangement links TRBV9 to TRBJ2-1; TRBD1 aligns across 7 bases. The last part of the DNA fits TRBJ2-5 better; the J call may be wrong. The CDR3 has 15 residues. Germline CDR1 is SGDLS and CDR2 is YYNGEE. The CDR3 bases are TGTGCCAGCAGCGTAGATGGGACAGTACGAGAGACCCAGTACTTC. It codes for CASSVDGTVRETQYF.

This clonotype was recorded a few times. CDR3 sequence reads: CASSFVWGAGGFQETQYF. CDR3 sequence (DNA): TGTGCCAGCAGTTTCGTGTGGGGGGCAGGGGGGTTCCAAGAGACCCAGTACTTC. The chain employs TRBV28 and TRBJ2-5; weak D call: TRBD1 (7 bases). The germline V and J ends were trimmed by 3 bases and 1 base, with 21 bases remaining between them. The CDR3 is 18 residues long. The germline gives CDR1 MDHEN, CDR2 SYDVKM.

The rearrangement joins TRBV28 to TRBJ2-5; a possible D gene is TRBD2 (5 bases). V was trimmed by 2 bases and J by 2 bases, leaving 12 bases between them. CDR1 is MDHEN and CDR2 is SYDVKM in the germline V gene. The CDR3 sequence is 15 residues long. CDR3 in amino acids: CASSLLVRTQETQYF. As DNA, the CDR3 is TGTGCCAGCAGTTTACTGGTGCGGACTCAAGAGACCCAGTACTTC.